A single sample is the source of the 2 T cell receptor beta chains below, sequenced in a study of graft-versus-host responses after intestinal transplantation. Using immunoSEQ multiplex PCR, the repertoire was profiled, and TCRdb retains in-frame clones only, with some absent. The sample lists 16,000 or so clones, around 93% seen once, with about 0.79% in the top ten. Sequencing used PBMCs, obtained 23 days after intestinal transplant. The origin of the receptors is a human patient who received an intestinal transplant, so some T cells may come from the graft donor.

This sequence joins TRBV28 and TRBJ1-2; TRBD1 aligns across 11 bases. This CDR3 comprises 14 residues. Losses at the gene ends were 2 bases for V and 4 bases for J; bases not matched to a gene: 0. Germline values: CDR1 MDHEN, CDR2 SYDVKM. CDR3 loop: CASSLGTGGYGYTF. Written as DNA, the CDR3 is TGTGCCAGCAGTTTAGGGACAGGGGGCTATGGCTACACCTTC.

The V call is TRBV19, the J call TRBJ2-1; TRBD2 agrees at 16 bases. The germline CDR1 and CDR2 sequences are LNHDA and SQIVND (reference sequence). The CDR3 has 15 residues. The V and J ends lost 10 bases and 3 bases, in that order; junction bases with no gene match: 3. In DNA form, the CDR3 reads TGTGCCACGGGACTAGCGGGAGGGTTCTACAATGAGCAGTTCTTC. This sequence encodes CATGLAGGFYNEQFF.